These T cell receptor beta chains were read from a single sample in a study of resident and recirculating memory T cells in vitiligo. Assay used: immunoSEQ multiplex PCR; TCRdb lists only in-frame clones, some missing. The sample contains 40,000 to 45,000 clones, around nine tenths of which appear only once. The sample taken for sequencing was blood. Receptors were obtained from a male donor with vitiligo. CDR3s include the opening cysteine and the closing phenylalanine or tryptophan. The D gene is left open where the match is weak. Clone size appears in some rows only: once, few, many, or a class for an expanded clone.

J gene	clone size	D gene	V gene	CDR3 protein	CDR3 DNA
TRBJ2-5	NA	NA	TRBV5-1	CASSLSETRLGATQYF	TGCGCCAGCAGCTTGTCCGAGACTAGATTAGGGGCGACCCAGTACTTC
TRBJ1-1	NA	NA	TRBV2	CASSPSPRQDTEAFF	TGTGCCAGCAGTCCCTCCCCTAGACAGGACACTGAAGCTTTCTTT
TRBJ1-2	NA	NA	TRBV7-2	CASSLARGGEGYTF	TGTGCCAGCAGCTTAGCTAGGGGGGGGGAAGGCTACACCTTC
TRBJ2-7	NA	TRBD1	TRBV18	CASSQGAREQYF	TGTGCCAGCTCCCAGGGGGCGCGCGAGCAGTACTTC
TRBJ2-1	NA	TRBD2	TRBV30	CACSSGGWGNEQFF	TGTGCCTGTTCTAGCGGGGGGTGGGGAAATGAGCAGTTCTTC
TRBJ2-2	once	TRBD2	TRBV12-5	CASGLRGGLAGGENTGELFF	TGTGCTAGTGGTTTGAGGGGAGGACTAGCGGGGGGAGAGAACACCGGGGAGCTGTTTTTT
TRBJ2-5	NA	NA	TRBV15	CATSRGYSQETQYF	TGTGCCACCAGCAGAGGTTACAGTCAAGAGACCCAGTACTTC
TRBJ2-3	NA	NA	TRBV7-9	CASSLRYADTQYF	TGTGCCAGCAGCTTGCGGTATGCAGATACGCAGTATTTT
TRBJ2-2	NA	NA	TRBV11-3	CASSLETGTGELFF	TGTGCCAGCAGCTTAGAGACGGGAACCGGGGAGCTGTTTTTT
TRBJ2-7	NA	TRBD2	TRBV4-2	CASSQESASGGYEQYF	TGTGCCAGCAGCCAAGAGTCGGCTAGCGGGGGCTACGAGCAGTACTTC
TRBJ2-1	NA	NA	TRBV19	CASSMGGWYEQFF	TGTGCCAGTAGTATGGGGGGTTGGTATGAGCAGTTCTTC
TRBJ1-1	NA	NA	TRBV18	CASSPDPAGKGEAFF	TGTGCCAGCTCACCAGATCCGGCAGGGAAGGGTGAAGCTTTCTTT
TRBJ1-2	NA	TRBD1	TRBV6-6	CASILSGDRGNYGYTF	TGTGCCAGCATCCTATCGGGGGACAGGGGGAACTATGGCTACACCTTC
TRBJ2-7	once	NA	TRBV9	CASSVGGGGEQYF	TGTGCCAGCAGCGTCGGGGGAGGGGGCGAGCAGTACTTC
TRBJ2-3	once	TRBD2	TRBV10-3	CAISGLAGGPTDTQYF	TGTGCCATCAGTGGGTTAGCGGGGGGGCCCACGGATACGCAGTATTTT
TRBJ2-7	once	TRBD2	TRBV5-5	CASRGEGNLDEQYF	TGTGCCAGCAGGGGGGAGGGGAATCTGGACGAGCAGTACTTC
TRBJ1-6	NA	NA	TRBV10-3	CAIRSSYNSPLHF	TGTGCCATCAGGAGCTCCTATAATTCACCCCTCCACTTT
TRBJ1-4	NA	NA	TRBV11-3	CASSLGGDGGEKLFF	TGTGCCAGCAGCTTGGGGGGTGACGGAGGTGAAAAACTGTTTTTT
TRBJ2-5	NA	TRBD2	TRBV5-6	CASSITSGGRETQYF	TGTGCCAGCAGCATCACTAGCGGGGGCAGGGAGACCCAGTACTTC
TRBJ2-7	NA	TRBD1	TRBV18	CASSPTAQGIPYEQYF	TGTGCCAGCTCACCAACGGCACAGGGGATCCCCTACGAGCAGTACTTC
TRBJ1-1	NA	TRBD1	TRBV5-1	CASRLGQGAMNTEAFF	TGCGCCAGCAGACTCGGACAGGGGGCGATGAACACTGAAGCTTTCTTT
TRBJ2-7	NA	TRBD2	TRBV7-9	CASSLGGRMGEQYF	TGTGCCAGCAGCTTGGGGGGGAGAATGGGCGAGCAGTACTTC
TRBJ1-1	NA	NA	TRBV5-6	CASSLTVYPEAFF	TGTGCCAGCAGCTTAACAGTTTACCCTGAAGCTTTCTTT
TRBJ1-5	once	TRBD1	TRBV28	CASSRITGGISNQPQHF	TGTGCCAGCAGTCGGATAACAGGGGGCATTAGCAATCAGCCCCAGCATTTT
TRBJ1-3	NA	NA	TRBV5-4	CASSLRTPSGNTIYF	TGTGCCAGCAGCTTGCGGACACCCTCTGGAAACACCATATATTTT
TRBJ1-2	NA	NA	TRBV5-1	CASSSGGHGYTF	TGCGCCAGCAGCTCGGGAGGGCATGGCTACACCTTC
TRBJ1-3	once	NA	TRBV6-5	CASRTGNSGNTIYF	TGTGCCAGCAGGACAGGCAACTCTGGAAACACCATATATTTT
TRBJ2-5	NA	NA	TRBV12-5	CASGGGTSYQETQYF	TGTGCTAGTGGGGGGGGGACATCGTACCAAGAGACCCAGTACTTC
TRBJ2-1	NA	NA	TRBV25-1	CASSDQGRAYNEQFF	TGTGCCAGCAGTGATCAGGGGAGGGCCTACAATGAGCAGTTCTTC